This entry lists 26 T cell receptor beta chains sequenced from one sample in a study of tumor and adjacent non-tumor tissue in lung cancer. TCRbeta libraries were built with three rounds of nested PCR, modified from ARM-PCR. MiXCR, run by TCRdb on the multiplex PCR reads, gives a single entry per CDR3 protein. Seen here are tens of thousands of distinct CDR3 sequences, more than 60% observed once, and the top ten hold around 17%. No cell sorting was done before RNA was extracted from the tissue. The normal lung tissue was taken more than 3 cm from the tumor edge. Input material: distant non-tumor lung tissue. These receptors were taken from a woman aged 40 to 50 with non-small cell lung cancer.

This clonotype was counted only a few times. The chain uses TRBV5-6 and TRBJ2-5; D is unresolved. The germline V gene has CDR1 SGHDT and CDR2 YYEEEE. This CDR3 comprises 12 residues. Trimming stripped 4 bases from V and 5 bases from J, with 9 bases between. The CDR3 nucleotides read TGTGCCAGCAGCCGGGTCGGGGAGACCCAGTACTTC. This sequence encodes CASSRVGETQYF.

This clonotype was detected only once. One junction end disagrees with the germline gene, perhaps due to a read error. The chain combines TRBV12-5 with TRBJ2-5; 7 nucleotides line up with TRBD2. The CDR3 extends over 14 amino acids. Per the germline V gene, CDR1 is LGHNT and CDR2 is FRNRAP. The CDR3 here is CASGMGGVYETQYF. In DNA, the CDR3 is TGTGCTAGTGGTATGGGGGGGGTGTATGAGACTCAGTACTTC.

Of note for this clonotype: At one end, the junction sequence differs from germline, possibly due to a read error. The CDR3 protein is CSVVSGSNQPQHF. CDR3 DNA: TGCAGTGTTGTATCTGGGTCGAATCAGCCCCAGCATTTT. V and J are TRBV29-1 and TRBJ1-5, with D unresolved. Germline CDR1 reads SQVTM; CDR2 reads ANQGSEA. The length of the CDR3 is 13 residues.

This clonotype was recorded once. The chain recombines TRBV5-6 with TRBJ2-7; D ambiguous. In germline, CDR1 is SGHDT, CDR2 YYEEEE. The CDR3 is 15 residues long. With 1 base removed from V and 3 bases from J, the gap between germline ends came to 14 bases. The CDR3: CASSLTGLPNYEQYF. The CDR3 DNA sequence: TGTGCCAGCAGCTTGACCGGGCTCCCCAACTACGAGCAGTACTTC. Drawing the rest from reference TRBV5-6 and TRBJ2-7, the complete variable domain is DAGVTQSPTHLIKTRGQQVTLRCSPKSGHDTVSWYQQALGQGPQFIFQYYEEEERQRGNFPDRFSGHQFPNYSSELNVNALLLGDSALYLCASSLTGLPNYEQYFGPGTRLTVT.

J is TRBJ1-3 and V is TRBV19, with D tentatively TRBD1 (5 bases). The germline V gene has CDR1 LNHDA and CDR2 SQIVND (reference sequence). The V end lost 6 bases, the J end lost 0 bases, and 15 bases lay between the germline ends. The CDR3 is 16 amino acids. CDR3 bases: TGTGCCAGTAGGACCATCCGGGGACTCTCTGGAAACACCATATATTTT. Residues: CASRTIRGLSGNTIYF.

A word on this clonotype: A junction boundary mismatches the germline segment, possibly from a read error. The rearrangement links TRBV11-1 to TRBJ2-1; maybe TRBD1 (5 bases). This CDR3 is 17 amino acids long. The germline gives CDR1 SGHAT, CDR2 FQDESV (reference sequence). The CDR3 DNA reads TGTACCAGCAGCTTAAGAGTCCCGCCGACAGTAGACAATGGGCAGTTCTTC. This gives the protein CTSSLRVPPTVDNGQFF.

Regarding this clonotype: Its ends do not fully match the called genes, so a read error is possible. This chain joins TRBV4-1 and TRBJ2-6, with D perhaps given as TRBD1 or TRBD2 (5 bases each). Per germline, CDR1 MGHRA and CDR2 YSYEKL. The CDR3 loop spans 16 amino acids. This CDR3 is CASSQVVGNGANILTF. The CDR3 region has the DNA TGCGCCAGCAGCCAAGTGGTAGGGAACGGGGCCAACATCCTGACTTTC.

As concerns this clonotype: The junction departs from the called germline gene at one end, perhaps through a read error. The chain combines TRBV10-1 with TRBJ2-3, with 7 bases aligning to TRBD2. The CDR3 sequence is 15 residues long. CDR1 and CDR2 from the germline V gene are WNHNN and SYGVQD (reference sequence). In DNA form, the CDR3 reads TGCGTCAGCAGTGATGGCGGGAGAGGAACAGATACACAGTATTTT. It translates to CVSSDGGRGTDTQYF.

This clonotype came up a few times. The CDR3 protein is CSVEHGETQYF. The CDR3 nucleotides are TGCAGCGTTGAACATGGTGAGACCCAGTACTTC. The chain couples TRBV29-1 to TRBJ2-5; D unclear. The CDR3 is 11 residues long. The germline V and J ends were trimmed by 2 bases and 5 bases, with 6 bases remaining between them. The germline gives CDR1 SQVTM, CDR2 ANQGSEA.

This clonotype occurred a few times. One end of the junction is discordant with germline, which a read error may explain. The chain has TRBV20-1 and TRBJ2-1; 11 positions agree with TRBD2. From germline, CDR1 is DFQATT and CDR2 SNEGSKA (reference sequence). This CDR3 is 16 amino acids long. Here the CDR3 DNA reads TGCAGTGCTAGCGGACGGAGTAGCGGGGGGGACAATGAGCGGTTCTTC. Its translation: CSASGRSSGGDNERFF.

About this clonotype: No conserved phenylalanine or tryptophan is present at the end of the CDR3, so a read error is the likely explanation. The J gene is TRBJ2-7, the V gene TRBV11-2, with 7 bases that match TRBD2. This CDR3 spans 14 amino acids. Germline V gene sequence: CDR1 SGHAT, CDR2 FQNNGV. Germline trimming cut 3 bases from V and 0 bases from J; bases unmatched to any gene: 2. In DNA form, the CDR3 reads TGTGCCAGCAGCTTGAAGCGGGACTCCTACGAGCAGTACTCC. Amino acid sequence: CASSLKRDSYEQYS.

This clonotype has just a few counts. This may be a read error: a much more frequent sequence differs by one nucleotide. The rearrangement uses TRBV12-3 or TRBV12-4 and TRBJ1-2; no definite D call. This CDR3 is 13 amino acids long. V was shortened by 7 bases and J by 2 bases, with 11 bases between the two germline ends. The DNA of the CDR3 is TGTGCCAGCAATTCTAGGATGAACTATGGCTACACCTTC. Its translation: CASNSRMNYGYTF.

J is TRBJ1-3 and V is TRBV12-3 or TRBV12-4; D is perhaps TRBD1 (5 bases). This CDR3 is built from 13 residues. Trimming cost V 9 bases and J 1 base, with 10 bases left between them. Here the CDR3 reads CARGTSSGNTIYF. CDR3 coding DNA: TGTGCCAGGGGGACTTCTTCTGGAAACACCATATATTTT.

By sample fraction, this clonotype is medium-sized (0.01 to 0.1%). The chain recombines TRBV11-1 with TRBJ2-3; 13 nucleotides match TRBD2. The J segment lost 5 bases and the V segment lost 6 bases, leaving 5 bases of the junction unmatched. The germline CDR1 and CDR2 sequences are SGHAT and FQDESV (reference sequence). The CDR3 has 15 amino acids. The CDR3 DNA reads TGTGCCAGCAGAGGACTAGCGGGAGAAGTAGATACGCAGTATTTT. It translates to CASRGLAGEVDTQYF.

To note about this clonotype: Without the conserved terminal phenylalanine or tryptophan, this CDR3 likely stems from a read error. The J gene is TRBJ2-1, the V gene TRBV6-1, with D hard to call. CDR3 length equals 14 residues. Germline V gene data show CDR1 as MNHNS and CDR2 as SASEGT. The CDR3 region has the DNA TGTGCCAGGAGACCCTCAAGCTCCCACAATGAGCAGTTCTTA. Its translation: CARRPSSSHNEQFL.

This clonotype counts as medium-sized. V usage is TRBV11-3 and J usage is TRBJ2-1; D ambiguous. The germline gives CDR1 SGHNT, CDR2 YENEEA. CDR3 length: 16 residues. Between the trimmed V and J ends, which lost 4 bases and 3 bases, there was a span of 16 bases. CDR3 sequence: CASSSRAPTFYNEQFF. The CDR3 DNA is TGTGCCAGCAGCTCCCGGGCCCCTACCTTCTACAATGAGCAGTTCTTC. The entire variable domain, with the rest obtained from reference TRBV11-3 and TRBJ2-1, is as follows: EAGVVQSPRYKIIEKKQPVAFWCNPISGHNTLYWYLQNLGQGPELLIRYENEEAVDDSQLPKDRFSAERLKGVDSTLKIQPAELGDSAVYLCASSSRAPTFYNEQFFGPGTRLTVL.

As concerns this clonotype: At one of its ends the junction is not consistent with the germline gene, which may arise from a read error. The chain is built from TRBV11-2 and TRBJ2-1; D may be TRBD2 (7 bases). This CDR3 region has 18 residues. CDR1 is SGHAT, CDR2 FQNNGV, per germline. The CDR3 DNA sequence: TGTGCCAGTAGCTTAGCCCTCTGGTTGTGGGGGGGCCTGAATGAGCAGTTCTTC. Its protein product is CASSLALWLWGGLNEQFF.

This clonotype was recorded at least ten times. The rearrangement joins TRBV4-1 to TRBJ1-3; 7 bases line up with TRBD1. The CDR3 runs to 18 residues. Per the germline V gene, CDR1 is MGHRA and CDR2 is YSYEKL. V lost 3 bases to trimming and J lost 0 bases; unmatched junction nucleotides: 11. The CDR3 reads CASSHGTVPTSSGNTIYF. CDR3 in DNA: TGCGCCAGCAGCCATGGGACAGTTCCTACCTCCTCTGGAAACACCATATATTTT.

As to this clonotype: At one end, the junction sequence differs from germline, possibly due to a read error. The genes are TRBV12-3 or TRBV12-4 and TRBJ1-1; no firm D call. This CDR3 has 16 amino acids. CDR3 nucleotide sequence: TGTGCCAGTAGTTCGACCGGGCTCCGGGCGAACACTGAAGCTTTCTTT. Its translation is CASSSTGLRANTEAFF.

Sample share makes this clonotype medium-sized (0.01 to 0.1%). The chain has TRBV11-2 and TRBJ2-7, with D tentatively TRBD2 (7 bases). Per the germline V gene, CDR1 is SGHAT and CDR2 is FQNNGV. V was clipped by 5 bases and J by 3 bases, with 20 bases between them. There are 16 residues in the CDR3. The DNA for the CDR3 is TGTGCCAGCAGCCCCGGGGGGCCTTACCGGGGCTACGAGCAGTACTTC. Translating gives CASSPGGPYRGYEQYF.

Regarding this clonotype: Since a much larger clone is just one base distant, this may be a read error. This sequence joins TRBV15 and TRBJ1-4; 7 bases are shared with TRBD1. The V segment lost 5 bases and the J segment 4 bases; nucleotides outside the gene matches: 10. The CDR3 is made up of 16 amino acids. Germline values: CDR1 LNHNV, CDR2 YYDKDF (reference sequence). CDR3 nucleotides: TGTGCCACCAGCTGGAATACAGGGGCCCTTAATGAAAAACTGTTTTTT. Amino acid sequence: CATSWNTGALNEKLFF.

This clonotype was recorded at least ten times. This chain connects TRBV29-1 to TRBJ1-3; TRBD1 is a possible D gene (5 bases). Between the trimmed V and J ends, which lost 1 base and 4 bases, there was a span of 14 bases. Germline V CDR1 and CDR2: SQVTM, ANQGSEA. The CDR3 covers 15 residues. The CDR3 bases are TGCAGCGTTGAAGTCGTCGGGGCGATCGGAAACACCATATATTTT. Translation: CSVEVVGAIGNTIYF. The full variable domain, completed using reference TRBV29-1 and TRBJ1-3, is SAVISQKPSRDICQRGTSLTIQCQVDSQVTMMFWYRQQPGQSLTLIATANQGSEATYESGFVIDKFPISRPNLTFSTLTVSNMSPEDSSIYLCSVEVVGAIGNTIYFGEGSWLTVV.

To note about this clonotype: A much larger clone differs from this one at a single base, so this may be a read error. V gene TRBV5-6 combines with J gene TRBJ2-5, with 8 bases fitting TRBD1. This CDR3 is 14 amino acids long. J gave up 2 bases and V 5 bases, and 5 bases lay outside the gene matches. Germline CDR1 reads SGHDT; CDR2 reads YYEEEE. The CDR3 DNA follows: TGTGCCAGCAGATTCGGACAGGGTCAAGAGACCCAGTACTTC. It codes for CASRFGQGQETQYF.

In its sample, this clonotype was seen many times. The chain uses TRBV10-2 and TRBJ1-3; 12 nucleotides match TRBD1. The germline V gene has CDR1 WSHSY and CDR2 SAAADI. This CDR3 comprises 15 residues. J gave up 6 bases and V 8 bases, and 8 bases lay outside the gene matches. This CDR3 reads CASSSGTGGVNTIYF. As DNA, the CDR3 is TGCGCCAGCTCCTCCGGGACAGGGGGCGTAAACACCATATATTTT.

This clonotype turned up a few times. Given a much more abundant clone one base away, this may be a read error. CDR3 sequence: CASSFATGNQPQHF. CDR3 DNA sequence: TGTGCCAGCAGCTTCGCTACTGGCAATCAGCCCCAGCATTTT. The chain links TRBV7-9 to TRBJ1-5, with unresolved D. The germline CDR1 and CDR2 sequences are SEHNR and FQNEAQ (reference sequence). The CDR3 runs 14 residues. Trimming stripped 3 bases from V and 2 bases from J, with 8 bases between.

A remark on this clonotype: An end of the junction does not agree with germline; a read error may underlie this. The chain couples TRBV6-1 to TRBJ2-3; a possible D gene is TRBD2 (6 bases). This CDR3 has 16 amino acids. Germline V lookup: CDR1 MNHNS, CDR2 SASEGT. The CDR3 nucleotides are TGTGTCAGCAGTGAAGACCCCGGAGGGACCACTGATATGCAGTATTTT. Protein sequence: CVSSEDPGGTTDMQYF.